This TCR beta chain is drawn from a study of shared T cell receptors in the human thymus. The germline gives CDR1 MGHRA, CDR2 YSYEKL. The CDR3 sequence is 17 residues long. The V gene lost 0 bases and the J gene lost 7 bases, with 22 bases spanning the gap. This clone was detected only once. Some clones are missing from TCRdb's copy, which holds only in-frame ones; the method was immunoSEQ multiplex PCR. The table shows about 660,000 clones, with more than 75% occurring only once. Separately, the same data were catalogued under a study of human thymus T cells. This second study says: All donors were healthy Finnish infants who were undergoing corrective surgery to treat congenital heart defects. The study used thymus tissue resected during corrective heart surgery. Seemingly biased V and J gene usage marked thymic and blood repertoires. Thymic repertoires overlap heavily among unrelated individuals, related research has reported.

The TCR originated in a boy in the first two years of life with a congenital heart defect. The J gene is TRBJ2-7, the V gene TRBV4-1, with D perhaps TRBD1 (8 bases). Input material: thymocytes. CDR3 nucleotide sequence: TGCGCCAGCAGCCAAGATAAGACAGGGGAGGGGGCTAAAGAGCAGTACTTC. It is translated as CASSQDKTGEGAKEQYF.